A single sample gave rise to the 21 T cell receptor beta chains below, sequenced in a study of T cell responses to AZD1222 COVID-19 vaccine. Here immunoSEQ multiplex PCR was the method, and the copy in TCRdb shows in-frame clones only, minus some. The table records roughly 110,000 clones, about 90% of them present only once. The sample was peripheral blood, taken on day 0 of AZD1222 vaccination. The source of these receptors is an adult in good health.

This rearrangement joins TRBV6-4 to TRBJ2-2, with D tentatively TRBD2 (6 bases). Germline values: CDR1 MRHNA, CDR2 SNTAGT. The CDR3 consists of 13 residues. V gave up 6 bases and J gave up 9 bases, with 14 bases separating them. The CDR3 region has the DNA TGTGCCAGCAGCGGAGGAGGGGACCGGGAGCTGTTTTTT. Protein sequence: CASSGGGDRELFF.

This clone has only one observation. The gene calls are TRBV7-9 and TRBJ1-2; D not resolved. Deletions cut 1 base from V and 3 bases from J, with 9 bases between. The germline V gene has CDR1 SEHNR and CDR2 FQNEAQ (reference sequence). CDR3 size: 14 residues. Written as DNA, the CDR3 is TGTGCCAGCAGCTTAGATAGGGAATACTATGGCTACACCTTC. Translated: CASSLDREYYGYTF.

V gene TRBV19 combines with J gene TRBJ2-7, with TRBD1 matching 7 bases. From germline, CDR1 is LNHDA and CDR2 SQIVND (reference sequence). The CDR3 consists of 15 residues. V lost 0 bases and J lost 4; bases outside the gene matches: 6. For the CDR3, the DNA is TGTGCCAGTAGTATAGACAGACAGGGCCCTTACGAGCAGTACTTC. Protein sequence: CASSIDRQGPYEQYF.

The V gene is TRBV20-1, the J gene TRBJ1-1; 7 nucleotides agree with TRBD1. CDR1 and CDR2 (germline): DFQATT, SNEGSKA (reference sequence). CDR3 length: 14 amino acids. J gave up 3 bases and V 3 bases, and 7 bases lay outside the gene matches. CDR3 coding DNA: TGCAGTGCTAGTATGCCAGGGGGTTACACTGAAGCTTTCTTT. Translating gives CSASMPGGYTEAFF.

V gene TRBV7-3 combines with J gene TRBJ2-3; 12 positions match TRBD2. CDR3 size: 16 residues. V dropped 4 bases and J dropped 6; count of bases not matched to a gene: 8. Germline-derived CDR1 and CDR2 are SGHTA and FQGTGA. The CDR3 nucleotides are TGTGCCAGCAGCTCGTCGACTAGCGGGAGTCTGGATACGCAGTATTTT. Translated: CASSSSTSGSLDTQYF.

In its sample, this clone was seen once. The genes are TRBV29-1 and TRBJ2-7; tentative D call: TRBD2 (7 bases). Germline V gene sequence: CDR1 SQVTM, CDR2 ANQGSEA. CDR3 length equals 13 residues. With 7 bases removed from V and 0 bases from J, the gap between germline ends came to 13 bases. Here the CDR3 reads CSGRGGGSYEQYF. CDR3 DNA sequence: TGCAGCGGGAGGGGAGGGGGCTCCTACGAGCAGTACTTC.

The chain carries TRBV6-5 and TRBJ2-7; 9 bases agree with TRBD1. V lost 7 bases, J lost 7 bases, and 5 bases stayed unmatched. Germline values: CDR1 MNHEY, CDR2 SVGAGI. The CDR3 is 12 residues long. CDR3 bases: TGTGCCAGCACGACAGGGGGGAGGGAGCAGTACTTC. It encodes CASTTGGREQYF.

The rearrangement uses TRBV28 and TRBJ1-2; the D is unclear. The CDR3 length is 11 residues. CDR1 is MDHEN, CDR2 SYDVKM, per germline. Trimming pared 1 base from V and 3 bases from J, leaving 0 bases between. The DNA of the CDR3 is TGTGCCAGCAGTTTATACTATGGCTACACCTTC. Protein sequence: CASSLYYGYTF.

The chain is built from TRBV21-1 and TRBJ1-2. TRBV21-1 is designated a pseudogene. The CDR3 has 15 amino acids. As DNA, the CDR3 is TGTGCCAGCAGCAAGGAGGTCCTCTCCGGCTATGGCTACACCTTC. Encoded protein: CASSKEVLSGYGYTF.

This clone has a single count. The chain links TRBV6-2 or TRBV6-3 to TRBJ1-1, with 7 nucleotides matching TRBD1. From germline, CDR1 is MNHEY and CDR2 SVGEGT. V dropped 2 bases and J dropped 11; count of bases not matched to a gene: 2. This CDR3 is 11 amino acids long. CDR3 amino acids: CASSYDREAFF. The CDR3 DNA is TGTGCCAGCAGTTACGACAGGGAGGCTTTCTTT.

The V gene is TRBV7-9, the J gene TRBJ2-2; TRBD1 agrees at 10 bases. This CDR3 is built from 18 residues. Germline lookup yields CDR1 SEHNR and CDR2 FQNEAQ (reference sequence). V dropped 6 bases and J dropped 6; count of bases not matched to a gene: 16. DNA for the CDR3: TGTGCCAGCAGACCCCCGGGACAGGGGTCGTGGGTCGCCGGGGAGCTGTTTTTT. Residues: CASRPPGQGSWVAGELFF.

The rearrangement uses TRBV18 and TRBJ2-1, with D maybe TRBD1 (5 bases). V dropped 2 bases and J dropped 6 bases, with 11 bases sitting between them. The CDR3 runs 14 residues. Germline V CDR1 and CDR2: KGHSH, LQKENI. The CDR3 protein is CASSPMADSNEQFF. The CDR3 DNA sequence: TGTGCCAGCTCACCAATGGCCGACAGCAATGAGCAGTTCTTC. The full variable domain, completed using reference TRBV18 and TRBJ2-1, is NAGVMQNPRHLVRRRGQEARLRCSPMKGHSHVYWYRQLPEEGLKFMVYLQKENIIDESGMPKERFSAEFPKEGPSILRIQQVVRGDSAAYFCASSPMADSNEQFFGPGTRLTVL.

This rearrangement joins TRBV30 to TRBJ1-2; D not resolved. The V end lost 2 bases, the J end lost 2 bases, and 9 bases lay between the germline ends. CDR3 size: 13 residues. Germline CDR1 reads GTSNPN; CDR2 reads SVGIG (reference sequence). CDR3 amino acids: CAWSPPRNYGYTF. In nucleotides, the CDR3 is TGTGCCTGGAGTCCACCCAGGAACTATGGCTACACCTTC.

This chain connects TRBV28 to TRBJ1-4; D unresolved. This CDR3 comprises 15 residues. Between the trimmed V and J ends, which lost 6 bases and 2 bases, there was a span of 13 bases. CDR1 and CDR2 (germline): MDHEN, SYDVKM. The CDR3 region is CASSHPPWTNEKLFF. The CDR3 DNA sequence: TGTGCCAGCAGCCACCCCCCGTGGACTAATGAAAAACTGTTTTTT.

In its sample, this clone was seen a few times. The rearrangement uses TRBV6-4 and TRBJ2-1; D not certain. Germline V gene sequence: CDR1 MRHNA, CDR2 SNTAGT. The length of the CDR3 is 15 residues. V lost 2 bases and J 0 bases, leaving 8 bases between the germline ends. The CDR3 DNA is TGTGCCAGCAGTGACAGTGAGAGCTCCTACAATGAGCAGTTCTTC. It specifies CASSDSESSYNEQFF.

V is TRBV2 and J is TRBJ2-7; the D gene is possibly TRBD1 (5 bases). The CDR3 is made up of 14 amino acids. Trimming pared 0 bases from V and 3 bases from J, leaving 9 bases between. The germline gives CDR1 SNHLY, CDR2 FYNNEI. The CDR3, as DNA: TGTGCCAGCAGTGAAGCAAACAGGAACTACGAGCAGTACTTC. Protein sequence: CASSEANRNYEQYF.

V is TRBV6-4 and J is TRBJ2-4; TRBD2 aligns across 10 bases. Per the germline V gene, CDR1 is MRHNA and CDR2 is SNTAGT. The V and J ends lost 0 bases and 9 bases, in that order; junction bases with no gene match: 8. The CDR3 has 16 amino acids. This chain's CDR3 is CASSDSEASGRSIQYF. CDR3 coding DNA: TGTGCCAGCAGTGACTCGGAAGCTAGCGGGAGAAGCATTCAGTACTTC.

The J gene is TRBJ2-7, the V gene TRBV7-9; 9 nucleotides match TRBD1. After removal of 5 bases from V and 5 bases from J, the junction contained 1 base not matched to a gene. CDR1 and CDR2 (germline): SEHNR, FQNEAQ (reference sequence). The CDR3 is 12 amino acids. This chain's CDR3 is CASSGDRDEQYF. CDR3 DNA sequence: TGTGCCAGCAGCGGGGACAGGGACGAGCAGTACTTC.

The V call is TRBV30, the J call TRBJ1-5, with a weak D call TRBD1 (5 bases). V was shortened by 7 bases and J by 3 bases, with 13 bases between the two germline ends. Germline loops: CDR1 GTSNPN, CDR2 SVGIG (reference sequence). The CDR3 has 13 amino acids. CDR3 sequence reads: CAFAQGHNQPQHF. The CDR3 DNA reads TGTGCCTTTGCCCAGGGTCACAATCAGCCCCAGCATTTT. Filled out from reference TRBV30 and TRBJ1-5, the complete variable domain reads SQTIHQWPATLVQPVGSPLSLECTVEGTSNPNLYWYRQAAGRGLQLLFYSVGIGQISSEVPQNLSASRPQDRQFILSSKKLLLSDSGFYLCAFAQGHNQPQHFGDGTRLSIL.

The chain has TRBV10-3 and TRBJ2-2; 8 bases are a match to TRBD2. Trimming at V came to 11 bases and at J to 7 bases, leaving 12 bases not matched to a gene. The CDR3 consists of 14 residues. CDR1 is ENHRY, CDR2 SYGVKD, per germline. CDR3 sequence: CAAGGSGRGGELFF. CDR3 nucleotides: TGTGCCGCCGGGGGGAGCGGGAGAGGCGGGGAGCTGTTTTTT.

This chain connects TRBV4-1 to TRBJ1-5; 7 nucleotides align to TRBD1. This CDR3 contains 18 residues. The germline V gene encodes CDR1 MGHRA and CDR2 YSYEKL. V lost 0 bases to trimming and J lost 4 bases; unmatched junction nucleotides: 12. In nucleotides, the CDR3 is TGCGCCAGCAGCCAAGAGTGGGCTTTTGAGGGACAGAATCAGCCCCAGCATTTT. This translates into CASSQEWAFEGQNQPQHF.